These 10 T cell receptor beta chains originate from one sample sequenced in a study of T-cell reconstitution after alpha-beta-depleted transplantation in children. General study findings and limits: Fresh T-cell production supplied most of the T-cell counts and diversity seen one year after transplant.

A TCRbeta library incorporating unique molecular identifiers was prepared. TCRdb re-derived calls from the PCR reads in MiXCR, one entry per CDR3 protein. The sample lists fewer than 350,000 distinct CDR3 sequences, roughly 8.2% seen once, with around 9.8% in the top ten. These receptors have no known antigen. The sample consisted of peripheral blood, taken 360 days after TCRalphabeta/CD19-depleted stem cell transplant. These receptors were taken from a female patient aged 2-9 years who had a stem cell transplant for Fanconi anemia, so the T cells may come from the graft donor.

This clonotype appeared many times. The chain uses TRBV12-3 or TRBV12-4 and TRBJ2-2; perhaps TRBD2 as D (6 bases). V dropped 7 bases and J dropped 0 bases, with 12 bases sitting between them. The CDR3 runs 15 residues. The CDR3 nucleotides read TGTGCCAGCATCGCGGGACGGACGAACACCGGGGAGCTGTTTTTT. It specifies CASIAGRTNTGELFF.

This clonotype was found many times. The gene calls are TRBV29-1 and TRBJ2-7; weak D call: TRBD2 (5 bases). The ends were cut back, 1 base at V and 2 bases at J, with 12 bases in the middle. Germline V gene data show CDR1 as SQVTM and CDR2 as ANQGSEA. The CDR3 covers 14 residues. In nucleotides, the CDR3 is TGCAGCGTTGAAGCGGGATTCATTCCCTACGAGCAGTACTTC. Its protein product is CSVEAGFIPYEQYF.

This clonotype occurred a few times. CDR3 DNA sequence: TGTGCCAGCAGCCCGTTGGAGGACGCAGGGACTGAAGCTTTCTTT. Translating gives CASSPLEDAGTEAFF. This chain joins TRBV28 and TRBJ1-1; possibly TRBD1 for D (5 bases). The CDR3 consists of 15 residues. V lost 6 bases to trimming and J lost 5 bases, with 19 bases between them. From germline, CDR1 is MDHEN and CDR2 SYDVKM. The full variable domain, with the rest looked up from reference TRBV28 and TRBJ1-1, is DVKVTQSSRYLVKRTGEKVFLECVQDMDHENMFWYRQDPGLGLRLIYFSYDVKMKEKGDIPEGYSVSREKKERFSLILESASTNQTSMYLCASSPLEDAGTEAFFGQGTRLTVV.

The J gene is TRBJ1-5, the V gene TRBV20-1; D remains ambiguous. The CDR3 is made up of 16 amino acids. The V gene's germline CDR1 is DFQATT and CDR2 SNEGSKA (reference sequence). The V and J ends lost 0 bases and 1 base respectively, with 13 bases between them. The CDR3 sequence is CSARDAAVASNQPQHF. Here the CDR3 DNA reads TGCAGTGCTAGAGATGCTGCGGTCGCCAGCAATCAGCCCCAGCATTTT.

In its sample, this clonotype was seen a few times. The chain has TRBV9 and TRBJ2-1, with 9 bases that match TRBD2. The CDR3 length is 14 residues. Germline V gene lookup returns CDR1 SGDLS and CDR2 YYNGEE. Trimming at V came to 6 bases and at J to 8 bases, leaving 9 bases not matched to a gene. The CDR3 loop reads CASTGRGGLDEQFF. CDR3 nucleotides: TGTGCCAGCACCGGGCGGGGGGGCCTCGATGAGCAGTTCTTC. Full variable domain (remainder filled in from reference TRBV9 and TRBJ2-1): DSGVTQTPKHLITATGQRVTLRCSPRSGDLSVYWYQQSLDQGLQFLIQYYNGEERAKGNILERFSAQQFPDLHSELNLSSLELGDSALYFCASTGRGGLDEQFFGPGTRLTVL.

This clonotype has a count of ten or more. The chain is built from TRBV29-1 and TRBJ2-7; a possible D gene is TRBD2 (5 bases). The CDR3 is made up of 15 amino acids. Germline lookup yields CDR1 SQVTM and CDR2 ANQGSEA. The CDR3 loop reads CSCRNESGNPYEQYF. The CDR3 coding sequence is TGCAGTTGCCGAAACGAATCCGGGAACCCCTACGAGCAGTACTTC.

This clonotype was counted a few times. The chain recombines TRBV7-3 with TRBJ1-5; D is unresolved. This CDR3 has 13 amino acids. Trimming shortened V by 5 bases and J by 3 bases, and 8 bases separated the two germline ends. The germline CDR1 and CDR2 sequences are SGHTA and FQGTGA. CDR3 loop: CASSIGPNQPQHF. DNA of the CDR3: TGTGCCAGCAGCATCGGACCCAATCAGCCCCAGCATTTT. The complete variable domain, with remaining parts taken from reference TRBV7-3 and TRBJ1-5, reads GAGVSQTPSNKVTEKGKYVELRCDPISGHTALYWYRQSLGQGPEFLIYFQGTGAADDSGLPNDRFFAVRPEGSVSTLKIQRTERGDSAVYLCASSIGPNQPQHFGDGTRLSIL.

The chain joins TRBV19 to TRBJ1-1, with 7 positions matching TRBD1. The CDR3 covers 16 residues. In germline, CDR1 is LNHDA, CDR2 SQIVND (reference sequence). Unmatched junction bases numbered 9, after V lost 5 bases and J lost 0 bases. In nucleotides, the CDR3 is TGTGCCAGTAGTCCACGACAGGGCCTTATGAACACTGAAGCTTTCTTT. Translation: CASSPRQGLMNTEAFF.

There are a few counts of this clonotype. The CDR3 sequence: CASSFPGTSNEQFF. The CDR3 DNA sequence: TGTGCCAGCAGTTTCCCCGGGACTAGCAATGAGCAGTTCTTC. V usage is TRBV27 and J usage is TRBJ2-1, with 8 bases that match TRBD2. This CDR3 contains 14 residues. V lost 3 bases, J lost 6 bases, and 4 bases stayed unmatched. Germline V lookup: CDR1 MNHEY, CDR2 SMNVEV (reference sequence).

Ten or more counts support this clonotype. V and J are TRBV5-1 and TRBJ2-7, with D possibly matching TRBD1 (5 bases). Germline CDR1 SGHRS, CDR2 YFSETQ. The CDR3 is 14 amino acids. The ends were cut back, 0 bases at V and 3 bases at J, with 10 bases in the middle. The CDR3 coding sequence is TGCGCCAGCAGCTTGGATGGTCAGGGCTACGAGCAGTACGTC. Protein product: CASSLDGQGYEQYV.